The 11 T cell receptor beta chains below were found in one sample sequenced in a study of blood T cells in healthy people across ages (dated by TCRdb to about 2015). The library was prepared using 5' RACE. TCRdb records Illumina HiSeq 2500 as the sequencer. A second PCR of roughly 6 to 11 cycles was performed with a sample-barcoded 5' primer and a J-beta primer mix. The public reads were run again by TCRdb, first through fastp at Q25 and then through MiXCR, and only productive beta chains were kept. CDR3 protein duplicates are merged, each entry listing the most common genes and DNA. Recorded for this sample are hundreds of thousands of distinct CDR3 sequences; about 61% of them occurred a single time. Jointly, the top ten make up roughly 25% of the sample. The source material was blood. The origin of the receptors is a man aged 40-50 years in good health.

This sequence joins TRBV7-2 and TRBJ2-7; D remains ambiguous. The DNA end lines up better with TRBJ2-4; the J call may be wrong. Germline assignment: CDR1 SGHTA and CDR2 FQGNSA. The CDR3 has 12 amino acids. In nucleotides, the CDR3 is TGTGCCAGCAGCTTAGACGACTACATTCAGTACTTC. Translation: CASSLDDYIQYF.

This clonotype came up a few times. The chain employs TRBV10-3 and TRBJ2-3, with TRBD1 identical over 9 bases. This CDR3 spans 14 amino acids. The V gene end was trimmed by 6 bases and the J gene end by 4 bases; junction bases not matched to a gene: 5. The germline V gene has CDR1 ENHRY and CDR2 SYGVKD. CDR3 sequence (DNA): TGTGCCATCAGCGGACAGGGGATGGCAGATACGCAGTATTTT. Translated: CAISGQGMADTQYF.

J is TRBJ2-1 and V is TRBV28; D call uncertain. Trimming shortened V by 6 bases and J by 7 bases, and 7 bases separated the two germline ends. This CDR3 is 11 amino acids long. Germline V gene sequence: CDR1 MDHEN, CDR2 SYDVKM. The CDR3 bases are TGTGCCAGCAGCAATTGGAATGAGCAGTTCTTC. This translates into CASSNWNEQFF.

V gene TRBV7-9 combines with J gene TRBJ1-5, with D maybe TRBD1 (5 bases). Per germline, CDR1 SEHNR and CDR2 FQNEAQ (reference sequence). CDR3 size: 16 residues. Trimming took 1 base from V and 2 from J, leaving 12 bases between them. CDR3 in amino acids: CASSLGQYSGNQPQHF. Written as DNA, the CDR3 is TGTGCCAGCAGCTTAGGACAGTATTCGGGCAATCAGCCCCAGCATTTT.

The CDR3 nucleotides are TGCGCCAGCAGCTTGGTGCTCCCAGATACGCAGTATTTT. Residues: CASSLVLPDTQYF. The chain joins TRBV5-1 to TRBJ2-3; D unclear. V was trimmed by 0 bases and J by 4 bases, leaving 6 bases between them. The V gene's germline CDR1 is SGHRS and CDR2 YFSETQ. The CDR3 consists of 13 residues. The entire variable domain, with the rest obtained from reference TRBV5-1 and TRBJ2-3, is as follows: KAGVTQTPRYLIKTRGQQVTLSCSPISGHRSVSWYQQTPGQGLQFLFEYFSETQRNKGNFPGRFSGRQFSNSRSEMNVSTLELGDSALYLCASSLVLPDTQYFGPGTRLTVL.

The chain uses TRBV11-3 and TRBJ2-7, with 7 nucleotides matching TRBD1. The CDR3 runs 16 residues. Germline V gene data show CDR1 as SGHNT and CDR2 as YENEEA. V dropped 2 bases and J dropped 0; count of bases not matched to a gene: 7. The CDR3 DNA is TGTGCCAGCAGCTTATATAGGGGGCGCGGCTCCTACGAGCAGTACTTC. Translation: CASSLYRGRGSYEQYF.

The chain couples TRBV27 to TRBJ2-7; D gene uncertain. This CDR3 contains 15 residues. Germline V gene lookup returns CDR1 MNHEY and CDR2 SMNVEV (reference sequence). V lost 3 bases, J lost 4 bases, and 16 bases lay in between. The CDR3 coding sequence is TGTGCCAGCAGTTTTAGCTGGCTTCCTGAATACGAGCAGTACTTC. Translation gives CASSFSWLPEYEQYF.

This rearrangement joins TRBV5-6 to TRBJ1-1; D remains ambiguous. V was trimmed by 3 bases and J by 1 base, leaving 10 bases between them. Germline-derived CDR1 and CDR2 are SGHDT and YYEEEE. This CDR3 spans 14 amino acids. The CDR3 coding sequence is TGTGCCAGCAGCTCACGACTGAGGAACACTGAAGCTTTCTTT. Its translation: CASSSRLRNTEAFF.

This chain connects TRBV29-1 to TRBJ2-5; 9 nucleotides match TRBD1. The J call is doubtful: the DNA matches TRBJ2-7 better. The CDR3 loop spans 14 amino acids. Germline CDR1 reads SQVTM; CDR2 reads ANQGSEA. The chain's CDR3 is CSVVLGQGAYEQYF. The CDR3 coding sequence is TGCAGCGTTGTTCTGGGACAGGGAGCCTACGAGCAGTACTTC.

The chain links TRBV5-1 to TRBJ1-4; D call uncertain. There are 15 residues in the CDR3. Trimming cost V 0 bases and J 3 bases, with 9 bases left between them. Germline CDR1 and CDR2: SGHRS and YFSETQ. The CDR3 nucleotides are TGCGCCAGCAGCTTGGTTTCCAAGGCTAATGAAAAACTGTTTTTT. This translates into CASSLVSKANEKLFF. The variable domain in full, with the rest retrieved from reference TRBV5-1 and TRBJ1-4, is KAGVTQTPRYLIKTRGQQVTLSCSPISGHRSVSWYQQTPGQGLQFLFEYFSETQRNKGNFPGRFSGRQFSNSRSEMNVSTLELGDSALYLCASSLVSKANEKLFFGSGTQLSVL.

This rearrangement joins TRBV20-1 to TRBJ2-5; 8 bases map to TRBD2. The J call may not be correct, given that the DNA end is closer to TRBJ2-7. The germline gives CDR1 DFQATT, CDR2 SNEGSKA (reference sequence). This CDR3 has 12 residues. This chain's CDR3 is CSAPSGSNEQYF. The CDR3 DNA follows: TGCAGTGCTCCGAGCGGGAGTAACGAGCAGTACTTC.